Presented here are 20 T cell receptor beta chains from one specimen sequenced in a study of identical twins. TCRdb reprocessed the 5' RACE reads via MiXCR and lists one record per CDR3 protein. The sample consists of about 220,000 distinct CDR3 sequences, roughly 7.5% of them appearing once. This same sample was also taken into another study, of yellow fever vaccine responses in identical twins.

The sequencing input was CD8+ T cells sorted from blood. These TCRs come from a woman between 18 and 29 years old in good health.

As DNA, the CDR3 is TGTGCCAGCAGCCCCTCGGGACTAGCGGGCTTGGATACGCAGTATTTT. Its protein is CASSPSGLAGLDTQYF. The rearrangement joins TRBV7-3 to TRBJ2-3; 12 bases are a match to TRBD2. The CDR3 loop spans 16 amino acids. V lost 5 bases to trimming and J lost 6 bases; unmatched junction nucleotides: 9. Germline CDR1 and CDR2: SGHTA and FQGTGA.

This clonotype was seen a few times. The CDR3 region is CASSALAGGHNEQFF. CDR3 nucleotides: TGTGCCAGCAGTGCACTAGCGGGGGGGCACAATGAGCAGTTCTTC. The rearrangement links TRBV6-4 to TRBJ2-1; the match to TRBD2 covers 13 bases. The CDR3 runs to 15 residues. V gave up 4 bases and J gave up 5 bases; unmatched junction bases: 2. Germline assignment: CDR1 MRHNA and CDR2 SNTAGT.

This clonotype was observed a handful of times. The chain recombines TRBV27 with TRBJ2-7; TRBD2 matches at 8 bases. The CDR3 is 16 amino acids. The germline V gene encodes CDR1 MNHEY and CDR2 SMNVEV (reference sequence). The junction had 14 bases not matched to a gene; V was cut back by 4 bases and J by 6 bases. In DNA form, the CDR3 reads TGTGCCAGCAGTTCCTCGCCGGGACTAGGTTCTTCCGAGCAGTACGTC. It translates to CASSSSPGLGSSEQYV.

This clonotype was seen a few times. V is TRBV7-8 and J is TRBJ1-2; D ambiguous. With 7 bases removed from V and 4 bases from J, the gap between germline ends came to 13 bases. CDR3 length: 13 residues. Germline CDR1 is SGHVS and CDR2 is FQNEAQ. The CDR3 DNA sequence: TGTGCCAGCACCTACGGGTCTGGCTATGGCTACACCTTC. As protein: CASTYGSGYGYTF.

The genes are TRBV2 and TRBJ2-7; the D is unclear. This CDR3 has 10 residues. Trimming removed 10 bases at V and 5 bases at J, with 9 bases between. Per germline, CDR1 SNHLY and CDR2 FYNNEI. CDR3 sequence (DNA): TGTGCCACTCTTAAGGACGAGCAGTACTTC. This gives the protein CATLKDEQYF.

The sample holds many counts of this clonotype. This chain links TRBV12-3 or TRBV12-4 with TRBJ2-1; D possibly corresponds to TRBD2 (6 bases). The CDR3 is 16 amino acids. V was pared by 3 bases and J by 0 bases, with 12 bases between. CDR3 nucleotide sequence: TGTGCCAGCAGTTTCCCGGGACTTGACTCCTACAATGAGCAGTTCTTC. This sequence encodes CASSFPGLDSYNEQFF.

This clonotype has a count of ten or more. The CDR3 loop reads CASSLVAGVTDTQYF. CDR3 in DNA: TGTGCCAGCAGCTTAGTGGCAGGGGTCACAGATACGCAGTATTTT. V and J are TRBV7-9 and TRBJ2-3; tentatively, D is TRBD1 (6 bases). The CDR3 length is 15 residues. The germline gives CDR1 SEHNR, CDR2 FQNEAQ (reference sequence). Trimming stripped 1 base from V and 2 bases from J, with 10 bases between.

The chain uses TRBV21-1 and TRBJ2-2; the tabulated D call, TRBD1, remains unverified against the DNA. TRBV21-1 is a pseudogene segment. This CDR3 region has 16 residues. CDR3: CASSLSWGGPTGELFF. The DNA for the CDR3 is TGTGCCAGCAGCTTAAGTTGGGGGGGGCCAACCGGGGAGCTGTTTTTT.

This clonotype was seen ten or more times. V is TRBV12-3 or TRBV12-4 and J is TRBJ2-5; D unresolved. CDR3 length: 12 amino acids. V gave up 5 bases and J gave up 0 bases, with 4 bases separating them. The CDR3 DNA is TGTGCCAGCAGTCCCTACCAAGAGACCCAGTACTTC. It codes for CASSPYQETQYF.

This clonotype was counted a few times. The rearrangement links TRBV5-1 to TRBJ1-1, with D unresolved. Germline-derived CDR1 and CDR2 are SGHRS and YFSETQ. The CDR3 loop spans 14 amino acids. V lost 5 bases to trimming and J lost 5 bases, with 16 bases between them. The CDR3 DNA follows: TGCGCCAGCAGTGTGGACCCCCCGGGAACTGAAGCTTTCTTT. Translation gives CASSVDPPGTEAFF. The variable domain in full, with the rest retrieved from reference TRBV5-1 and TRBJ1-1, is KAGVTQTPRYLIKTRGQQVTLSCSPISGHRSVSWYQQTPGQGLQFLFEYFSETQRNKGNFPGRFSGRQFSNSRSEMNVSTLELGDSALYLCASSVDPPGTEAFFGQGTRLTVV.

This clonotype was found a few times. The chain recombines TRBV27 with TRBJ2-7; D remains unclear. There are 13 residues in the CDR3. Deletions cut 1 base from V and 4 bases from J, with 8 bases between. CDR1 and CDR2 from the germline V gene are MNHEY and SMNVEV (reference sequence). The CDR3 DNA reads as TGTGCCAGCAGTTTATGGCGCGGATACGAGCAGTACTTC. This gives the protein CASSLWRGYEQYF.

The table lists this clonotype with a few counts. The V gene is TRBV11-2, the J gene TRBJ2-1; D call uncertain. Trimming removed 1 base from V and 2 bases from J, with 6 bases in between. The CDR3 spans 14 residues. Germline V gives CDR1 SGHAT, CDR2 FQNNGV. DNA for the CDR3: TGTGCCAGCAGCTTAGGCTCAACCTACAATGAGCAGTTCTTC. Translating it yields CASSLGSTYNEQFF.

This clonotype was recorded a few times. J is TRBJ2-6 and V is TRBV6-2 or TRBV6-3; D unclear. The V gene's germline CDR1 is MNHEY and CDR2 SVGEGT. Trimming cost V 2 bases and J 1 base, with 6 bases left between them. This CDR3 region has 15 residues. DNA of the CDR3: TGTGCCAGCAGTTACCAGGAATCTGGGGCCAACGTCCTGACTTTC. Translated, it gives CASSYQESGANVLTF.

The gene calls are TRBV28 and TRBJ2-7; TRBD1 matches 8 bases. The CDR3 consists of 16 residues. Germline V gene lookup returns CDR1 MDHEN and CDR2 SYDVKM. The V and J ends lost 5 bases and 2 bases, in that order; junction bases with no gene match: 11. The CDR3 here is CASSPRTGGSAYEQYV. In nucleotides, the CDR3 is TGTGCCAGCAGTCCCCGAACAGGGGGGTCCGCCTACGAGCAGTACGTC.

This clonotype was picked up many times. This CDR3 is CASSLGARTPGYGYTF. The DNA for the CDR3 is TGCGCCAGCAGCTTAGGGGCCCGAACCCCGGGCTATGGCTACACCTTC. The chain joins TRBV5-1 to TRBJ1-2, with a possible D match to TRBD1 (5 bases). The CDR3 sequence is 16 residues long. Looked up from germline, CDR1 is SGHRS and CDR2 is YFSETQ. V was trimmed by 2 bases and J by 4 bases, leaving 18 bases between them.

The CDR3 loop reads CASRYGGGNTEAFF. The CDR3 nucleotides read TGCGCCAGCCGCTACGGCGGGGGCAACACTGAAGCTTTCTTT. The V and J genes are TRBV5-1 and TRBJ1-1, with TRBD1 as a possible D gene (6 bases). This CDR3 region has 14 residues. The V gene lost 7 bases and the J gene lost 2 bases, with 15 bases spanning the gap. Looked up from germline, CDR1 is SGHRS and CDR2 is YFSETQ.

The V gene is TRBV7-2, the J gene TRBJ2-3, with D possibly being TRBD1 (7 bases). The CDR3 consists of 15 residues. Trimming took off 7 bases at V and 6 bases at J, with 20 bases between the two ends. The V gene's germline CDR1 is SGHTA and CDR2 FQGNSA. CDR3 sequence: CASIPKNRGLDTQYF. The CDR3 DNA sequence: TGTGCCAGCATACCAAAAAACAGGGGACTCGATACGCAGTATTTT.

This clonotype appeared many times. The V call is TRBV12-3 or TRBV12-4, the J call TRBJ2-2; D is unresolved. V shed 3 bases and J shed 8 bases, with 16 bases lying between them. This CDR3 contains 15 residues. The CDR3 region is CASSFTAVGDGELFF. The DNA of the CDR3 is TGTGCCAGCAGTTTTACGGCTGTTGGTGATGGGGAGCTGTTTTTT.

The rearrangement joins TRBV15 to TRBJ1-6, with 7 bases aligning to TRBD1. The ends lost 5 bases at V and 10 bases at J; junction bases unmatched: 11. The germline V gene has CDR1 LNHNV and CDR2 YYDKDF (reference sequence). The CDR3 has 15 amino acids. The CDR3 loop reads CATSGRGGGNSPLHF. The DNA for the CDR3 is TGTGCCACCAGCGGCCGCGGAGGGGGCAACTCACCCCTCCACTTT.

This clonotype turned up a few times. The genes are TRBV28 and TRBJ2-5; TRBD2 aligns across 10 bases. Germline-derived CDR1 and CDR2 are MDHEN and SYDVKM. The CDR3 loop spans 16 amino acids. Trimming cost V 4 bases and J 1 base; bases outside gene matches: 6. The CDR3 loop is CASSYSSGRTQETQYF. The CDR3 bases are TGTGCCAGCAGTTATAGTAGCGGGAGGACCCAAGAGACCCAGTACTTC. The full variable domain, its missing parts supplied by reference TRBV28 and TRBJ2-5, is DVKVTQSSRYLVKRTGEKVFLECVQDMDHENMFWYRQDPGLGLRLIYFSYDVKMKEKGDIPEGYSVSREKKERFSLILESASTNQTSMYLCASSYSSGRTQETQYFGPGTRLLVL.